These 32 T cell receptor beta chains were sequenced from one sample in a study of blood T cell repertoires in COVID-19. Profiled with immunoSEQ multiplex PCR; TCRdb holds only in-frame clones, not every one. The profile shows some 240,000 clones, around 84% of them singletons. The material sequenced was peripheral blood. These receptor sequences come from a human donor in a cohort sampled during active COVID-19.

This sequence joins TRBV5-1 and TRBJ2-7, with a possible D match to TRBD2 (6 bases). This CDR3 has 11 amino acids. The V and J ends lost 5 bases and 7 bases respectively, with 10 bases between them. The germline gives CDR1 SGHRS, CDR2 YFSETQ. The CDR3 coding sequence is TGCGCCAGCAGTCTGGGGAGGGAGCAGTACTTC. It specifies CASSLGREQYF. Supplemented by reference TRBV5-1 and TRBJ2-7, the full variable domain reads KAGVTQTPRYLIKTRGQQVTLSCSPISGHRSVSWYQQTPGQGLQFLFEYFSETQRNKGNFPGRFSGRQFSNSRSEMNVSTLELGDSALYLCASSLGREQYFGPGTRLTVT.

The CDR3: CASSPQVPNQPQHF. The CDR3 DNA follows: TGTGCCAGCAGCCCACAGGTGCCCAATCAGCCCCAGCATTTT. This chain uses TRBV11-2 with TRBJ1-5; the D gene is possibly TRBD1 (5 bases). This CDR3 has 14 residues. Looked up from germline, CDR1 is SGHAT and CDR2 is FQNNGV. Trimming left V 5 bases short and J 3 bases short, with 11 bases between.

The chain uses TRBV19 and TRBJ1-5; 7 bases line up with TRBD1. Trimming cost V 3 bases and J 3 bases; bases outside gene matches: 5. This CDR3 spans 15 amino acids. CDR1 and CDR2 (germline): LNHDA, SQIVND (reference sequence). CDR3 residues: CASSILTGFNQPQHF. CDR3 coding DNA: TGTGCCAGTAGTATCTTGACAGGGTTCAATCAGCCCCAGCATTTT.

V and J are TRBV30 and TRBJ1-6, with 7 nucleotides matching TRBD1. This CDR3 has 16 amino acids. Trimming at V came to 0 bases and at J to 8 bases, leaving 10 bases not matched to a gene. The germline CDR1 and CDR2 sequences are GTSNPN and SVGIG (reference sequence). The CDR3: CAWSVPGGGRDSPLHF. In DNA, the CDR3 is TGTGCCTGGAGTGTACCAGGGGGAGGTCGTGATTCACCCCTCCACTTT.

The chain recombines TRBV3-1 (or the pseudogene TRBV3-2) with TRBJ2-1; D possibly corresponds to TRBD2 (6 bases). V lost 4 bases, J lost 2 bases, and 12 bases lay in between. CDR1 and CDR2 (germline): LGHDT, YNNKEL (reference sequence). This CDR3 has 15 amino acids. The CDR3 region is CASSLDGSPYNEQFF. The DNA for the CDR3 is TGTGCCAGCAGCCTGGACGGGAGCCCCTACAATGAGCAGTTCTTC.

This clone was counted only a few times. The rearrangement links TRBV4-3 to TRBJ2-1; the match to TRBD1 covers 8 bases. This CDR3 has 18 residues. Germline values: CDR1 LGHNA, CDR2 YSLEER. V lost 4 bases, J lost 8 bases, and 19 bases stayed unmatched. The CDR3 bases are TGCGCCAGCAGCCCTCAACTCTCGACAGGGGCCGCGGCTTATGAGCAGTTCTTC. Its translation is CASSPQLSTGAAAYEQFF.

The CDR3, as DNA: TGTGCCATCATCGGGACACCCCCCGGCACCGGGGAGCTGTTTTTT. Residues: CAIIGTPPGTGELFF. The chain combines TRBV10-3 with TRBJ2-2, with D possibly being TRBD1 (6 bases). The germline V gene has CDR1 ENHRY and CDR2 SYGVKD. V was pared by 7 bases and J by 4 bases, with 16 bases between. CDR3 size: 15 residues.

V is TRBV18 and J is TRBJ1-1; D possibly corresponds to TRBD1 (6 bases). This CDR3 is built from 16 residues. V was shortened by 3 bases and J by 1 base, with 15 bases between the two germline ends. Germline values: CDR1 KGHSH, CDR2 LQKENI. CDR3 sequence reads: CASSPILAGANTEAFF. The CDR3 region has the DNA TGTGCCAGCTCACCTATCCTGGCGGGGGCGAACACTGAAGCTTTCTTT.

This clone was seen ten or more times. The chain uses TRBV7-2 and TRBJ1-5; 7 nucleotides match TRBD1. With 3 bases clipped from V and 4 bases from J, the junction kept 15 bases outside the gene matches. This CDR3 spans 18 amino acids. The V gene's germline CDR1 is SGHTA and CDR2 FQGNSA. The CDR3 is CASSLRPYRDSENQPQHF. Written as DNA, the CDR3 is TGTGCCAGCAGCTTGAGGCCTTACCGGGACAGTGAAAATCAGCCCCAGCATTTT. Full variable domain (missing parts from reference TRBV7-2 and TRBJ1-5): GAGVSQSPSNKVTEKGKDVELRCDPISGHTALYWYRQSLGQGLEFLIYFQGNSAPDKSGLPSDRFSAERTGGSVSTLTIQRTQQEDSAVYLCASSLRPYRDSENQPQHFGDGTRLSIL.

The CDR3 spells CASSRTDTQYF. CDR3 DNA: TGTGCCAGCAGCCGGACAGATACGCAGTATTTT. The rearrangement links TRBV7-2 to TRBJ2-3; the D is unclear. The CDR3 consists of 11 residues. Trimming removed 5 bases from V and 3 bases from J, with 3 bases in between. CDR1 and CDR2 from the germline V gene are SGHTA and FQGNSA.

This clone was seen more than once but under ten times. This sequence joins TRBV5-4 and TRBJ2-3; TRBD2 aligns across 11 bases. This CDR3 spans 14 amino acids. The ends lost 7 bases at V and 3 bases at J; junction bases unmatched: 4. CDR1 and CDR2 from the germline V gene are SGHNT and YYREEE (reference sequence). CDR3 sequence reads: CASPTSGRTDTQYF. DNA of the CDR3: TGTGCCAGCCCTACTAGCGGGAGAACAGATACGCAGTATTTT.

This clone was seen at least ten times. This chain links TRBV19 with TRBJ2-7; D perhaps matches TRBD1 (6 bases). Trimming left V 3 bases short and J 2 bases short, with 14 bases between. This CDR3 comprises 15 residues. Germline loops: CDR1 LNHDA, CDR2 SQIVND (reference sequence). The CDR3 loop reads CASSIRAGETYEQYF. DNA for the CDR3: TGTGCCAGTAGTATTAGGGCAGGGGAAACCTACGAGCAGTACTTC.

A remark on this clone: Additional DNA sequences in this sample encode the identical CDR3. The chain joins TRBV5-4 to TRBJ2-2; 8 bases map to TRBD1. The length of the CDR3 is 15 residues. The germline CDR1 and CDR2 sequences are SGHNT and YYREEE (reference sequence). The J segment lost 1 base and the V segment lost 4 bases, leaving 3 bases of the junction unmatched. The CDR3 protein is CASSLGQGNTGELFF. The CDR3, as DNA: TGTGCCAGCAGCCTTGGACAGGGGAACACCGGGGAGCTGTTTTTT.

This chain joins TRBV19 and TRBJ1-2; 8 bases are a match to TRBD1. The CDR3 length is 15 residues. V was pared by 5 bases and J by 5 bases, with 10 bases of the junction left unmatched. Germline CDR1 and CDR2: LNHDA and SQIVND (reference sequence). Written as DNA, the CDR3 is TGTGCCAGTAGTGCGGGGACAGGCCCTTCTTATGGCTACACCTTC. It is translated as CASSAGTGPSYGYTF.

The rearrangement uses TRBV19 and TRBJ2-7; tentatively, D is TRBD1 (6 bases). CDR3 size: 15 residues. Germline V gene sequence: CDR1 LNHDA, CDR2 SQIVND (reference sequence). Trimming took 2 bases from V and 7 from J, leaving 18 bases between them. CDR3 residues: CASSIPDSGIEEQYF. In DNA form, the CDR3 reads TGTGCCAGTAGTATACCGGACAGTGGGATAGAGGAGCAGTACTTC.

The chain employs TRBV5-4 and TRBJ2-4; 9 bases are a match to TRBD1. Germline loops: CDR1 SGHNT, CDR2 YYREEE (reference sequence). V was pared by 4 bases and J by 8 bases, with 7 bases of the junction left unmatched. This CDR3 region has 14 residues. CDR3 amino acids: CASSTRDRVDIQYF. The CDR3 DNA sequence: TGTGCCAGCAGCACCCGGGACAGGGTGGACATTCAGTACTTC. Full variable domain (missing parts from reference TRBV5-4 and TRBJ2-4): ETGVTQSPTHLIKTRGQQVTLRCSSQSGHNTVSWYQQALGQGPQFIFQYYREEENGRGNFPPRFSGLQFPNYSSELNVNALELDDSALYLCASSTRDRVDIQYFGAGTRLSVL.

This chain connects TRBV7-2 to TRBJ1-2; 8 bases are shared with TRBD1. The CDR3 sequence is 15 residues long. Germline CDR1 SGHTA, CDR2 FQGNSA. The V segment lost 3 bases and the J segment 8 bases; nucleotides outside the gene matches: 11. CDR3 loop: CASSLTPGQGGGYTF. The CDR3 DNA follows: TGTGCCAGCAGCTTGACACCAGGACAGGGCGGGGGCTACACCTTC.

The table lists this clone with a count of one. The chain links TRBV19 to TRBJ1-3; TRBD1 agrees at 8 bases. Germline CDR1 and CDR2: LNHDA and SQIVND (reference sequence). The CDR3 has 16 amino acids. V was clipped by 5 bases and J by 0 bases; unmatched bases: 6. CDR3: CASSPDRDLSGNTIYF. CDR3 DNA sequence: TGTGCCAGTAGTCCGGACAGGGACCTCTCTGGAAACACCATATATTTT.

The chain has TRBV9 and TRBJ1-1, with D maybe TRBD1 (5 bases). The V gene's germline CDR1 is SGDLS and CDR2 YYNGEE. The CDR3 is 14 residues long. V lost 0 bases and J lost 4, with 10 bases in between. The CDR3 region is CASSVVPGGTEAFF. The CDR3 DNA reads TGTGCCAGCAGCGTAGTTCCGGGGGGCACTGAAGCTTTCTTT.

The V gene is TRBV4-3, the J gene TRBJ2-1; the D is unclear. Trimming shortened V by 0 bases and J by 9 bases, and 15 bases separated the two germline ends. The length of the CDR3 is 15 residues. The germline V gene has CDR1 LGHNA and CDR2 YSLEER. CDR3 sequence reads: CASSQDSGSQTEQFF. DNA of the CDR3: TGCGCCAGCAGCCAAGATTCAGGCAGCCAGACTGAGCAGTTCTTC.

V and J are TRBV6-6 and TRBJ2-1; TRBD1 matches at 7 bases. The CDR3 consists of 16 residues. Unmatched junction bases numbered 20, after V lost 6 bases and J lost 12 bases. The germline CDR1 and CDR2 sequences are MNHNY and SVGAGI (reference sequence). CDR3 protein: CASRITGTEHLWGQFF. CDR3 nucleotide sequence: TGTGCCAGCAGGATAACCGGGACAGAACATCTCTGGGGGCAGTTCTTC.

This chain uses TRBV11-2 with TRBJ2-7; D might be TRBD1 (6 bases). From germline, CDR1 is SGHAT and CDR2 FQNNGV. CDR3 length: 16 residues. V gave up 0 bases and J gave up 1 base, with 13 bases separating them. The CDR3 sequence is CASSLEGRGPSYEQYF. The DNA for the CDR3 is TGTGCCAGCAGCTTAGAAGGCAGGGGACCTTCCTACGAGCAGTACTTC.

The chain uses TRBV7-6 and TRBJ2-1, with 9 bases identical to TRBD1. Germline lookup yields CDR1 SGHVS and CDR2 FNYEAQ. The CDR3 contains 16 residues. After removal of 5 bases from V and 6 bases from J, the junction contained 11 bases not matched to a gene. This chain's CDR3 is CASSPDGTGRVNEQFF. The CDR3 region has the DNA TGTGCCAGCAGCCCAGATGGGACAGGGAGGGTCAATGAGCAGTTCTTC.

Points on this clone: The sample has other DNA sequences that encode this CDR3 too. V and J are TRBV5-1 and TRBJ2-5; 10 positions agree with TRBD2. This CDR3 has 15 residues. Trimming cost V 0 bases and J 4 bases; bases outside gene matches: 3. CDR1 is SGHRS, CDR2 YFSETQ, per germline. In DNA, the CDR3 is TGCGCCAGCAGCTTGGCAGCGGGAGGGCGAGAGACCCAGTACTTC. The encoded protein is CASSLAAGGRETQYF.

The count of this clone is one. J is TRBJ1-1 and V is TRBV7-6, with 9 bases fitting TRBD1. This CDR3 is built from 16 residues. After removal of 3 bases from V and 0 bases from J, the junction contained 5 bases not matched to a gene. The germline V gene encodes CDR1 SGHVS and CDR2 FNYEAQ. The CDR3 sequence is CASSFGTGGLNTEAFF. Here the CDR3 DNA reads TGTGCCAGCAGCTTCGGTACAGGGGGCTTGAACACTGAAGCTTTCTTT.

The V call is TRBV2, the J call TRBJ1-3, with D uncertain. CDR1 SNHLY and CDR2 FYNNEI come from the germline V gene. The CDR3 is 16 residues long. Trimming took 7 bases from V and 0 from J, leaving 16 bases between them. The CDR3, as DNA: TGTGCCAGCACCATGGAAGTGGCTAGCTCTGGAAACACCATATATTTT. It codes for CASTMEVASSGNTIYF.

This clone is a singleton in its sample. The chain has TRBV5-6 and TRBJ2-2, with TRBD2 matching over 8 bases. V shed 4 bases, J shed 2 bases, and the junction held 10 bases outside the gene matches. CDR1 and CDR2 (germline): SGHDT, YYEEEE. This CDR3 comprises 17 residues. The CDR3 nucleotides read TGTGCCAGCAGCCGTGTCGACGGGGGGGCCAACACCGGGGAGCTGTTTTTT. Translated: CASSRVDGGANTGELFF.

The CDR3 is CASRSYRQGGTDTQYF. The CDR3 DNA is TGTGCCAGCAGGTCCTACCGACAGGGGGGCACAGATACGCAGTATTTT. This sequence joins TRBV28 and TRBJ2-3, with 9 bases lining up with TRBD1. CDR1 is MDHEN and CDR2 is SYDVKM in the germline V gene. The CDR3 is made up of 16 amino acids. V trimming: 6 bases; J trimming: 1 base; junction bases outside the gene matches: 8.

The chain links TRBV15 to TRBJ1-5; D is possibly TRBD1 (6 bases). This CDR3 is built from 16 residues. Germline V CDR1 and CDR2: LNHNV, YYDKDF (reference sequence). Trimming cost V 4 bases and J 1 base, with 14 bases left between them. The CDR3 protein is CATSKSGAGSNQPQHF. CDR3 bases: TGTGCCACCAGCAAGTCAGGGGCGGGCAGCAATCAGCCCCAGCATTTT.

V and J are TRBV19 and TRBJ1-4; TRBD1 might be the D (6 bases). There are 15 residues in the CDR3. Germline assignment: CDR1 LNHDA and CDR2 SQIVND (reference sequence). Trimming cost V 6 bases and J 8 bases, with 19 bases left between them. This chain's CDR3 is CASRLEDSGGEKLFF. DNA of the CDR3: TGTGCCAGTAGACTGGAGGACAGCGGGGGCGAAAAACTGTTTTTT.

The V and J genes are TRBV11-2 and TRBJ1-5; 8 nucleotides match TRBD1. V trimming: 5 bases; J trimming: 3 bases; junction bases outside the gene matches: 6. The CDR3 length is 15 residues. The germline V gene encodes CDR1 SGHAT and CDR2 FQNNGV. DNA for the CDR3: TGTGCCAGCAGCCGTGGACAGGGCGCCAATCAGCCCCAGCATTTT. Protein: CASSRGQGANQPQHF.

This chain links TRBV3-1 (or the pseudogene TRBV3-2) with TRBJ2-3, with a possible D match to TRBD1 (6 bases). Trimming pared 1 base from V and 3 bases from J, leaving 14 bases between. Germline lookup yields CDR1 LGHDT and CDR2 YNNKEL (reference sequence). The CDR3 runs 16 residues. In DNA, the CDR3 is TGTGCCAGCAGCCAAGTAACTGTTAGGGGGACAGATACGCAGTATTTT. It codes for CASSQVTVRGTDTQYF.